This T cell receptor (beta chain) is drawn from a study of T cell changes during pregnancy in multiple sclerosis. The CDR3 has 15 residues. Trimming took off 6 bases at V and 3 bases at J, with 17 bases between the two ends. In germline, CDR1 is MNHEY, CDR2 SMNVEV (reference sequence). A single count supports this clone. Sequenced by immunoSEQ multiplex PCR; TCRdb stores in-frame clones only, minus some. The sample lists about 79,000 clones; over 85% were seen once. The receptor's source is a female donor in good health, enrolled as a control in a pregnancy study. The chain is built from TRBV27 and TRBJ1-2; perhaps TRBD1 as D (6 bases). Source: peripheral blood, taken in the second trimester of pregnancy. The CDR3 region has the DNA TGTGCCAGCAGGACCAATCTGGGGGCTGACTATGGCTACACCTTC. Translation gives CASRTNLGADYGYTF.